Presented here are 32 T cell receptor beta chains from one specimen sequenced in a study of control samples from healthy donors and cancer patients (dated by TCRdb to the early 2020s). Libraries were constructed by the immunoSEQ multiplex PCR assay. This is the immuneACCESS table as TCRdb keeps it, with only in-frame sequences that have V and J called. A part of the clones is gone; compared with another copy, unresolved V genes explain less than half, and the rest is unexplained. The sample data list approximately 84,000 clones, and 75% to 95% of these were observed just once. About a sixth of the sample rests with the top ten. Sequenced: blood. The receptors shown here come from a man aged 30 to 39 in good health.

The CDR3 reads CASSKNGYEQYF. The CDR3 DNA is TGTGCCAGCAGCAAAAACGGTTACGAGCAGTACTTC. The chain employs TRBV7-2 and TRBJ2-7; D is ambiguous. CDR1 and CDR2 (germline): SGHTA, FQGNSA. Trimming removed 5 bases at V and 4 bases at J, with 9 bases between. The CDR3 is 12 residues long.

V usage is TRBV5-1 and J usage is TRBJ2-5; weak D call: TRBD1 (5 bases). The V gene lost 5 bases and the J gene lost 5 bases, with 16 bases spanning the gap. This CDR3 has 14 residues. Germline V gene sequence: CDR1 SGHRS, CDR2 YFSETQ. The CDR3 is CASSRQGREETQYF. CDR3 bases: TGCGCCAGCAGTAGGCAGGGCAGAGAGGAGACCCAGTACTTC.

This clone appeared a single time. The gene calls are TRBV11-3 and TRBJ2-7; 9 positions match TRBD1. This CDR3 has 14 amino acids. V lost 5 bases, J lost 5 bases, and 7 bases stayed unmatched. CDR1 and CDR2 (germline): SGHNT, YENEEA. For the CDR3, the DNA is TGTGCCAGCAGCCCTGGGGACAGGGTCAACGAGCAGTACTTC. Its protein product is CASSPGDRVNEQYF.

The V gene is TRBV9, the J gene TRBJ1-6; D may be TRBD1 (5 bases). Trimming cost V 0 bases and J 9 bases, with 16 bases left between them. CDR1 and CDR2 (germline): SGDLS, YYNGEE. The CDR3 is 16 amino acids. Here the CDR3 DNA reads TGTGCCAGCAGCGTAGATGGCGCGGGGCCCCGTTCACCCCTCCACTTT. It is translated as CASSVDGAGPRSPLHF.

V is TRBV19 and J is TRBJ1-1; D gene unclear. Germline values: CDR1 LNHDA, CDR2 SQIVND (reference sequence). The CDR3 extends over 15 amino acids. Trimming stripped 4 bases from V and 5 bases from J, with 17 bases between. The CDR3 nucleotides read TGTGCCAGTAGTACTCGGATGGAGGTCATGACTGAAGCTTTCTTT. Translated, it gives CASSTRMEVMTEAFF.

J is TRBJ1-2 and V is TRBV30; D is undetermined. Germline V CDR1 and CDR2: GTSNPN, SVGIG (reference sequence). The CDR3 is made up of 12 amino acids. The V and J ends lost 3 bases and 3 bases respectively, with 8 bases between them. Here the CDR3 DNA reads TGTGCCTGGAGGAACGAGTACTATGGCTACACCTTC. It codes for CAWRNEYYGYTF.

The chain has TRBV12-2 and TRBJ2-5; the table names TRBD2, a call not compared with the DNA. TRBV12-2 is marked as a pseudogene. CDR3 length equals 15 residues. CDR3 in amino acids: CASRVGRRETETQYF. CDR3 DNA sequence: TGTGCAAGTCGCGTTGGCCGGCGGGAGACGGAGACCCAGTACTTC.

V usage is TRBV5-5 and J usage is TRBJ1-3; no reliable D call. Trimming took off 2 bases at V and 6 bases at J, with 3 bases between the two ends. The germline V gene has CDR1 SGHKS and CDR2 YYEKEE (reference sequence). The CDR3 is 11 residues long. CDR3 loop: CASSFQNTIYF. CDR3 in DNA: TGTGCCAGCAGCTTCCAAAACACCATATATTTT.

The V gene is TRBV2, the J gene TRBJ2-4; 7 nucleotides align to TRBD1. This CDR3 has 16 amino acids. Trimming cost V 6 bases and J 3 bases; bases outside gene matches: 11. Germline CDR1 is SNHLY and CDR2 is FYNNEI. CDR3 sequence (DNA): TGTGCCAGCAGGGACAACAGGGGCTGGGGCAAAAACATTCAGTACTTC. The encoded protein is CASRDNRGWGKNIQYF.

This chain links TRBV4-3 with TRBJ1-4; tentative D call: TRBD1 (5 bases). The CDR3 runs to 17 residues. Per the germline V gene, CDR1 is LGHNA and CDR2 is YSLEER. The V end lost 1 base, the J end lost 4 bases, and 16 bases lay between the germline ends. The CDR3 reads CASSQVRGIGGNEKLFF. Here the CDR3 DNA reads TGCGCCAGCAGCCAAGTCCGGGGGATAGGAGGTAATGAAAAACTGTTTTTT.

For the CDR3, the DNA is TGTGCCAGCAGCCCAGGCGGTAGCGGGGGCGATGAGACCCAGTACTTC. Amino acid sequence: CASSPGGSGGDETQYF. The chain links TRBV7-2 to TRBJ2-5; 9 positions agree with TRBD2. The germline V gene has CDR1 SGHTA and CDR2 FQGNSA. V was clipped by 5 bases and J by 5 bases; unmatched bases: 12. CDR3 size: 16 residues.

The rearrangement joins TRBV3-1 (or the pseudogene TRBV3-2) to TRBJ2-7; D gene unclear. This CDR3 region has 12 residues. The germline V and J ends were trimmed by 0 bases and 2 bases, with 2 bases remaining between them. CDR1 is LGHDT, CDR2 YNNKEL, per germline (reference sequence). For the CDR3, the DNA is TGTGCCAGCAGCCAAGAGACCTACGAGCAGTACTTC. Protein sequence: CASSQETYEQYF.

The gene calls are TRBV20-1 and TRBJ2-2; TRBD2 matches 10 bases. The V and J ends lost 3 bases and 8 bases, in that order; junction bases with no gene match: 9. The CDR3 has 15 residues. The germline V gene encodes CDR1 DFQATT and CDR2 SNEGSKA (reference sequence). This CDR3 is CSASRLAGGTGELFF. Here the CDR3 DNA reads TGCAGTGCTAGTCGACTAGCGGGCGGGACTGGGGAGCTGTTTTTT.

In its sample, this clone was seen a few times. DNA for the CDR3: TGTGCCAGCAGCGCCTGGGGGGGCGCTTCCTACGAGCAGTACTTC. This translates into CASSAWGGASYEQYF. The V gene is TRBV7-9, the J gene TRBJ2-7, with D possibly TRBD2 on 7 matching bases. V lost 5 bases, J lost 1 base, and 15 bases lay in between. The CDR3 loop spans 15 amino acids. Germline-derived CDR1 and CDR2 are SEHNR and FQNEAQ (reference sequence).

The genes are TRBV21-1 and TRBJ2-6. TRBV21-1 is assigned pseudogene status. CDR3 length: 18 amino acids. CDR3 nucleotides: TGTGCCAGCAGCTACCAGAAGAGGTCCAGGACTGGGGCCAACGTCCTGACTTTC. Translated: CASSYQKRSRTGANVLTF.

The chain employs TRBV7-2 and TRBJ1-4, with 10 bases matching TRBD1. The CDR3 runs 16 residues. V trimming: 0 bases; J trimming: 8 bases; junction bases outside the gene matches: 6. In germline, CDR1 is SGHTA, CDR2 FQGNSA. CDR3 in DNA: TGTGCCAGCAGCTTAGCCCGGACAGGGGGGTCCGAAAAACTGTTTTTT. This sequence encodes CASSLARTGGSEKLFF.

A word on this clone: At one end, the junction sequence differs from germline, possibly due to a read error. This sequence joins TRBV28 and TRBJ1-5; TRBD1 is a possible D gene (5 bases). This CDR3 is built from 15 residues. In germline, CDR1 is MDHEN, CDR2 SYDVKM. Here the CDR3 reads CASSLGPTGNRPQHF. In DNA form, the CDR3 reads TGTGCCAGCAGTTTGGGACCCACAGGCAATCGGCCCCAGCATTTT.

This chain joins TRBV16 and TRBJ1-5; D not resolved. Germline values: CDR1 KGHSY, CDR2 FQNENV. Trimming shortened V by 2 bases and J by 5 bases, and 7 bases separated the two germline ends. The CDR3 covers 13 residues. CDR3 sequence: CASSQKPDQPQHF. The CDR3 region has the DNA TGTGCCAGCAGCCAAAAGCCAGATCAGCCCCAGCATTTT.

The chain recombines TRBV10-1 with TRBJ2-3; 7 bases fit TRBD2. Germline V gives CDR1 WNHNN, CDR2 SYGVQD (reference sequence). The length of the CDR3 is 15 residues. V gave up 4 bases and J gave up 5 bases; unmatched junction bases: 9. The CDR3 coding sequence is TGCGCCAGCAGTGTCGCGGGAGAAGGGATAGATACGCAGTATTTT. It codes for CASSVAGEGIDTQYF.

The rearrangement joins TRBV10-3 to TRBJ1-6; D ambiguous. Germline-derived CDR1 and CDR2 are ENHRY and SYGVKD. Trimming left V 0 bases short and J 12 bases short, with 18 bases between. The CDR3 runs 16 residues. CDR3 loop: CAISESYAAEGIPLHF. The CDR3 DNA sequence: TGTGCCATCAGTGAGTCGTATGCGGCCGAGGGAATACCCCTCCACTTT.

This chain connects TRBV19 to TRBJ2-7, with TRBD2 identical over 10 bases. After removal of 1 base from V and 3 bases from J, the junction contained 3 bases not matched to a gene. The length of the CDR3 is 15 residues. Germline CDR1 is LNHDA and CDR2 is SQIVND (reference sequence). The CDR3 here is CASSIVASGSYEQYF. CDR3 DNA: TGTGCCAGTAGTATAGTTGCTAGCGGGAGCTACGAGCAGTACTTC.

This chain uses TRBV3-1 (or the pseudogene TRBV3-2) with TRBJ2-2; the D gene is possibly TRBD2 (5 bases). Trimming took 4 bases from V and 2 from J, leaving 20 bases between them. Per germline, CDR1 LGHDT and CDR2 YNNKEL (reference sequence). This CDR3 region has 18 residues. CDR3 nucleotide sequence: TGTGCCAGCAGCCCTCGGAGGCCTAACACCCCTAACACCGGGGAGCTGTTTTTT. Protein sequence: CASSPRRPNTPNTGELFF.

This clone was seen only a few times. The CDR3 sequence: CASSYSPGQGGNEQFF. In DNA form, the CDR3 reads TGTGCCAGCAGTTACTCTCCCGGACAGGGTGGCAATGAGCAGTTCTTC. The chain links TRBV6-2 or TRBV6-3 to TRBJ2-1, with 8 bases lining up with TRBD1. CDR1 is MNHEY, CDR2 SVGEGT, per germline. This CDR3 is 16 amino acids long. J lost 6 bases, V lost 0 bases, and 7 bases had no gene match.

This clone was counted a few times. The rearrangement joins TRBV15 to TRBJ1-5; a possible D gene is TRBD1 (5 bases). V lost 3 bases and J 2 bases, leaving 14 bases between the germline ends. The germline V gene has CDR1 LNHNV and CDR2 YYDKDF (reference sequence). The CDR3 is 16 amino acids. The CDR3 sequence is CATSSDGGSRNQPQHF. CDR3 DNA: TGTGCCACCAGCAGCGACGGGGGGTCTCGCAATCAGCCCCAGCATTTT.

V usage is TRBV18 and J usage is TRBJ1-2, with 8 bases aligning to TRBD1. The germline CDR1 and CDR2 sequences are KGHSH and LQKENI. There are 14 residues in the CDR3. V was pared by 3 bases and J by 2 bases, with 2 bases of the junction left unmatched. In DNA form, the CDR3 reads TGTGCCAGCTCACCGGGACAGGCAAACTATGGCTACACCTTC. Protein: CASSPGQANYGYTF.

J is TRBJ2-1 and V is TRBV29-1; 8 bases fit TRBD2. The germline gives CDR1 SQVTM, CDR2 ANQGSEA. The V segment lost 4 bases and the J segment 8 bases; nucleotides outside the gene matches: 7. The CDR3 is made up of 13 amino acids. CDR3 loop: CSVAAGGAHEQFF. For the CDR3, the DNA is TGCAGCGTTGCCGCGGGGGGCGCGCATGAGCAGTTCTTC.

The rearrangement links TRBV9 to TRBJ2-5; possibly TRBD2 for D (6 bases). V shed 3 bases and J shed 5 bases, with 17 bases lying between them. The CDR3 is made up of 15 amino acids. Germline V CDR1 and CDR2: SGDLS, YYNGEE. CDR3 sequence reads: CASSAGDARPETQYF. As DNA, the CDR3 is TGTGCCAGCAGCGCGGGGGACGCCCGCCCGGAGACCCAGTACTTC.

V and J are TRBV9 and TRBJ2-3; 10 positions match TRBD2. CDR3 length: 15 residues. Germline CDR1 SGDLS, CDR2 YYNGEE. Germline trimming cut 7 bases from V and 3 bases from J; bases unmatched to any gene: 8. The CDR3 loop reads CASDQRGGLTDTQYF. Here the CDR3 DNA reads TGTGCCAGCGACCAGCGGGGGGGCCTTACAGATACGCAGTATTTT.

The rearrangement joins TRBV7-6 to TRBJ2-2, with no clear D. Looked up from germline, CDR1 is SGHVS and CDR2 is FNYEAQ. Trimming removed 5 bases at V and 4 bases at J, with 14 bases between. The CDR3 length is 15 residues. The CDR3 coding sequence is TGTGCCAGCAGCCGCGGCCCTCGAGGCACCGGGGAGCTGTTTTTT. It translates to CASSRGPRGTGELFF.

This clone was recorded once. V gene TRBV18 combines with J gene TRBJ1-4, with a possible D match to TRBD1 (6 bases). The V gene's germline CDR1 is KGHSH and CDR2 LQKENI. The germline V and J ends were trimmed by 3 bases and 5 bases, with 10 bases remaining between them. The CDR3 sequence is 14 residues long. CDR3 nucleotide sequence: TGTGCCAGCTCACCCGGAACAGGGAATGAAAAACTGTTTTTT. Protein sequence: CASSPGTGNEKLFF.

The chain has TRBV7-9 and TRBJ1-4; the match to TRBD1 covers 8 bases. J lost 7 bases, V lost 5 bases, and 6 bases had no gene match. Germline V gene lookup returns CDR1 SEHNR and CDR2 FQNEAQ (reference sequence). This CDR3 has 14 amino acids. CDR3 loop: CASSPGQGSEKLFF. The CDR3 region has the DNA TGTGCCAGCAGCCCAGGACAGGGCTCTGAAAAACTGTTTTTT.

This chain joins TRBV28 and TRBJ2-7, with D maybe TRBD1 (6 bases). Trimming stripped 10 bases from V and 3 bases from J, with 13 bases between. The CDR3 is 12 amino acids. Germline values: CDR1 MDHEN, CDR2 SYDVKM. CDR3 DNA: TGTGCCACCTACAGGGTTTTCTACGAGCAGTACTTC. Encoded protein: CATYRVFYEQYF.